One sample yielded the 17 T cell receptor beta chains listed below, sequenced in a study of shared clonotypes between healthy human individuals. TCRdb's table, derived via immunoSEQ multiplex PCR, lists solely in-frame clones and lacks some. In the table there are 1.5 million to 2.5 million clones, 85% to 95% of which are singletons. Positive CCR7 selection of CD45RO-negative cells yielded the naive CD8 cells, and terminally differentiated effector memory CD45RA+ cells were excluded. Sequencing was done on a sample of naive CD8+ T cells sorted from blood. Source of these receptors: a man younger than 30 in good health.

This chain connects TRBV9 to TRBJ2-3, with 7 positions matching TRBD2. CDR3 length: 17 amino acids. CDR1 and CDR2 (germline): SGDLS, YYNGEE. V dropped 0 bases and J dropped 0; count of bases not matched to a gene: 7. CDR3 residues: CASSVDRDYTSTDTQYF. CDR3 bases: TGTGCCAGCAGCGTAGACCGGGACTACACTAGCACAGATACGCAGTATTTT.

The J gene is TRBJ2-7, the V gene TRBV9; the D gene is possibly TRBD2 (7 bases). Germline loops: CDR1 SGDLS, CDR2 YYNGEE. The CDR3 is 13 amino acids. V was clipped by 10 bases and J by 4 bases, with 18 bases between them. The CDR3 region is CASGTGGTYEQYF. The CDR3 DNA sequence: TGTGCCTCCGGAACGGGGGGCACTTACGAGCAGTACTTC.

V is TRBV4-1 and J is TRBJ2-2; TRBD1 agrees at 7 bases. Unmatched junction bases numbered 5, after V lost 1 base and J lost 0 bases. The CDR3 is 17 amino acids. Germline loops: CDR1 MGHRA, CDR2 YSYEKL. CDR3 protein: CASSQGPGGSNTGELFF. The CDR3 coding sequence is TGCGCCAGCAGCCAAGGGCCAGGGGGTTCGAACACCGGGGAGCTGTTTTTT.

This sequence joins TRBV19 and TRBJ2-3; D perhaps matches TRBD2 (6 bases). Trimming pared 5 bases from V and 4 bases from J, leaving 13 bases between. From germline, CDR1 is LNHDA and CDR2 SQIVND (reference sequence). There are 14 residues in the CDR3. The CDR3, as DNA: TGTGCCAGTAGTGATCCGTTAGCGGCAGATACGCAGTATTTT. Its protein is CASSDPLAADTQYF.

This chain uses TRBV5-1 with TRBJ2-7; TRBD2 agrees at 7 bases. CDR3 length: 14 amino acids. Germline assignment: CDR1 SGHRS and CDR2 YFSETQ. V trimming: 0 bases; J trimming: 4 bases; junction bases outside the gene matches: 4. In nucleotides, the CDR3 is TGCGCCAGCAGCTTGGTATGGGGGGGATACGAGCAGTACTTC. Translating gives CASSLVWGGYEQYF. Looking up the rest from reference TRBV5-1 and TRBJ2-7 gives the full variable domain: KAGVTQTPRYLIKTRGQQVTLSCSPISGHRSVSWYQQTPGQGLQFLFEYFSETQRNKGNFPGRFSGRQFSNSRSEMNVSTLELGDSALYLCASSLVWGGYEQYFGPGTRLTVT.

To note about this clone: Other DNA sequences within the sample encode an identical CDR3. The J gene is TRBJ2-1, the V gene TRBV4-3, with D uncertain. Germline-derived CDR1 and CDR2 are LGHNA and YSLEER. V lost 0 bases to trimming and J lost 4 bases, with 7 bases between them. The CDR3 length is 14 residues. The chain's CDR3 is CASSQDGLYNEQFF. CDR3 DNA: TGCGCCAGCAGCCAAGACGGCCTGTACAATGAGCAGTTCTTC.

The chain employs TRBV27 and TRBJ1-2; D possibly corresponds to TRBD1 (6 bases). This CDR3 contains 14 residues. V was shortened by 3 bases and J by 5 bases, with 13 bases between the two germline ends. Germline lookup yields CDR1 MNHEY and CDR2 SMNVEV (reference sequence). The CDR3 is CASSFRGGAYGYTF. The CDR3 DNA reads TGTGCCAGCAGTTTTAGGGGGGGCGCTTATGGCTACACCTTC.

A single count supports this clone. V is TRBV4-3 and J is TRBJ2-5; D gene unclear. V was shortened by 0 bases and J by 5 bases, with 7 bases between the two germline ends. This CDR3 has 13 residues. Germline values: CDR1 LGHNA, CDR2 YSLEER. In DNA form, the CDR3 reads TGCGCCAGCAGCCAAGAAACGGCCGAGACCCAGTACTTC. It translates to CASSQETAETQYF.

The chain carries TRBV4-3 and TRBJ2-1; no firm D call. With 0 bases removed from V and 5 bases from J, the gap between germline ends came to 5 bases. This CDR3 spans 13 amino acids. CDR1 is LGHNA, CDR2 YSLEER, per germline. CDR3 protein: CASSQEINNEQFF. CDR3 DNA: TGCGCCAGCAGCCAAGAGATCAACAATGAGCAGTTCTTC.

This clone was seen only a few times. CDR3 region: CASSPPTNTEAFF. CDR3 sequence (DNA): TGTGCCAGCAGCCCCCCAACGAACACTGAAGCTTTCTTT. The chain has TRBV7-6 and TRBJ1-1; D uncertain. Germline-derived CDR1 and CDR2 are SGHVS and FNYEAQ. Trimming shortened V by 5 bases and J by 1 base, and 8 bases separated the two germline ends. The CDR3 contains 13 residues.

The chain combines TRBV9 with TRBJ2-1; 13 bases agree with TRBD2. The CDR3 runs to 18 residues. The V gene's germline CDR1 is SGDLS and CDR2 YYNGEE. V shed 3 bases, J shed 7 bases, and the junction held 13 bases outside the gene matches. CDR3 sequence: CASSDPTGLAGSGNEQFF. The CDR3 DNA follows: TGTGCCAGCAGCGATCCCACGGGACTAGCGGGAAGTGGGAATGAGCAGTTCTTC.

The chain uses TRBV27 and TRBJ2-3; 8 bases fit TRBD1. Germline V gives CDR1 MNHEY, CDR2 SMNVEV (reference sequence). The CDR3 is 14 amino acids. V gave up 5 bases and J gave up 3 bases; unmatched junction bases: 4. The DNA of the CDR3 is TGTGCCAGCAGTCCGGGACAGGATACAGATACGCAGTATTTT. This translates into CASSPGQDTDTQYF.

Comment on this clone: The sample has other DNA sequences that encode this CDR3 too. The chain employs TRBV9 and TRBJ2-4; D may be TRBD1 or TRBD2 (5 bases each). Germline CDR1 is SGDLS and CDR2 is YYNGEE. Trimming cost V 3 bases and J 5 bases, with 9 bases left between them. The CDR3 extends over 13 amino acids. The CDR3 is CASSAGTENIQYF. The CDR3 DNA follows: TGTGCCAGCAGCGCCGGGACCGAAAACATTCAGTACTTC.

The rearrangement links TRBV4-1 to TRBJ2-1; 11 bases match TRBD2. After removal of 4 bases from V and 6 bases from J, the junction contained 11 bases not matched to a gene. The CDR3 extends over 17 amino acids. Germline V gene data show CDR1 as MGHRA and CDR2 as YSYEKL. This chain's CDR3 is CASSLLLAGATRNEQFF. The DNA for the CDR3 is TGCGCCAGCAGCCTGTTACTAGCGGGAGCTACGCGCAATGAGCAGTTCTTC.

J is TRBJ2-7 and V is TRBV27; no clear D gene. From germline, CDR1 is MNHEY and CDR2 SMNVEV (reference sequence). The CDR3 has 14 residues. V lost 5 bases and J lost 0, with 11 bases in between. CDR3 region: CASSEDGFSYEQYF. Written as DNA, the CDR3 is TGTGCCAGCAGTGAGGACGGTTTCTCCTACGAGCAGTACTTC.

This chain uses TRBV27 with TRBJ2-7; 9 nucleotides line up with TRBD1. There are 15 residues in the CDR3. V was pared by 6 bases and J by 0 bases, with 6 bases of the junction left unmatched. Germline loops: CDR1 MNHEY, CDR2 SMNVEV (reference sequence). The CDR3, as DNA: TGTGCCAGCAGCCCAGACAGGGGGAGCTCCTACGAGCAGTACTTC. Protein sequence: CASSPDRGSSYEQYF.

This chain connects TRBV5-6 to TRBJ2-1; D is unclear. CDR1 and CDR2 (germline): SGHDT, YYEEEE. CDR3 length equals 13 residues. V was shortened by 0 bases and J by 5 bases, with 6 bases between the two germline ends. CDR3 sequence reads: CASSLVGDNEQFF. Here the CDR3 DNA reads TGTGCCAGCAGCTTGGTTGGGGACAATGAGCAGTTCTTC.